The clone carrying this T cell receptor (beta chain) has ten or more counts. Its ends do not fully match the called genes, so a read error is possible. The data belong to a study of T cells in Graves' hyperthyroidism and ophthalmopathy. There were TCR beta CDR3 regions amplified from RNA transcripts. HTBI primers drove first-round RT-PCR of the TCR CDR3. From the multiplex PCR reads, TCRdb called clonotypes with MiXCR, one entry per CDR3 protein. The sample holds 450,000 to 650,000 distinct CDR3 sequences, 13% to 15% seen once. The sequence came from a woman between 18 and 29 years old with Graves' ophthalmopathy. The sample taken for sequencing was blood.

CDR3 amino acids: CASSTSQGYEQYF. The CDR3 region has the DNA TGTGCTAGCAGCACCAGTCAGGGGTACGAGCAGTACTTC. The genes are TRBV7-7 and TRBJ2-7; D is perhaps TRBD1 (6 bases). This CDR3 region has 13 residues. The germline V gene has CDR1 SSHAT and CDR2 FNYEAQ (reference sequence).